This record concerns one T cell receptor beta chain sequence. Unmatched junction bases numbered 1, after V lost 4 bases and J lost 1 base. The CDR3 is 13 residues long. Per germline, CDR1 SGDLS and CDR2 YYNGEE. This sample was taken from a study of blood T cell repertoires in COVID-19. The overall study: Researchers got acute and convalescent COVID-19 samples from the United States, Italy and Spain. The analysed material was cDNA or gDNA that came from T cells, B-cell-depleted T cells, or PBMCs.

Patients at the Seattle site were enrolled during active infection and followed longitudinally. Original methodology: Amplification from reference gene primers served as the basis for estimated nucleated cell counts. Repertoires were generated with immunoSEQ multiplex PCR, while TCRdb's copy carries only in-frame clones and drops some. V and J calls and clone size are as listed in that table; D and trimming were resolved from the DNA. The data contain roughly 500,000 clones, 85% to 90% of them singletons. The sample comprised peripheral blood. V and J are TRBV9 and TRBJ2-7; 8 bases align to TRBD1. This clonotype was obtained from a man between 18 and 35 years old with COVID-19, enrolled during active disease. The CDR3: CASSRQGSYEQYF. The CDR3 nucleotides are TGTGCCAGCAGCAGACAGGGGTCCTACGAGCAGTACTTC.